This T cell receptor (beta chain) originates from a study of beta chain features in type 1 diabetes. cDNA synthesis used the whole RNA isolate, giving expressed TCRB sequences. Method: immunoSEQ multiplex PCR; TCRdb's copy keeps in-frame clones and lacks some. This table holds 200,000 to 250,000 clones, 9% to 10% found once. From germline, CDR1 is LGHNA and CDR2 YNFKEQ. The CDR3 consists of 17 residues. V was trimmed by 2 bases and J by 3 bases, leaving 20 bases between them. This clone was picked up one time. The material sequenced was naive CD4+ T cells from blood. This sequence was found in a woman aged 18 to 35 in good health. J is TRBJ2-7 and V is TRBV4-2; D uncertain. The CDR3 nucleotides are TGTGCCAGCAGCCAAAATCAGGCCGACCCAACGGACTACGAGCAGTACTTC. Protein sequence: CASSQNQADPTDYEQYF.